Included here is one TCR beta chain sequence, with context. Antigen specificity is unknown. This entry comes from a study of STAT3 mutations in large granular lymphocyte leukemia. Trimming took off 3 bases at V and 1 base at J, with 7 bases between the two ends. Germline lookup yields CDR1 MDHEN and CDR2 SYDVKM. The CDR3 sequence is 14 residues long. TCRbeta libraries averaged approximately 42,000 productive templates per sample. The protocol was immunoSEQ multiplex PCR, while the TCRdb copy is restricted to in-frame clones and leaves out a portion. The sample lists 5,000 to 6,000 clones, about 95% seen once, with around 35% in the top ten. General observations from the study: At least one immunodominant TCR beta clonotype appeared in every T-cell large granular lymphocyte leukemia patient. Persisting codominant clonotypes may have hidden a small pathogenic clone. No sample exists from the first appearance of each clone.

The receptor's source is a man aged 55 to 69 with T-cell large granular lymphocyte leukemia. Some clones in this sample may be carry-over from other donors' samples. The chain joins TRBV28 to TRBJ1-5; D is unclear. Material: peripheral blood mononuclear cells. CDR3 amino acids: CASSLEVSNQPQHF. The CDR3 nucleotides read TGTGCCAGCAGTTTGGAAGTGAGCAATCAGCCCCAGCATTTT.